A selection of T cell receptor beta chains follows, all from one sample in a study of T-cell reconstitution after alpha-beta-depleted transplantation in children. TCRdb reanalysed the PCR reads using MiXCR and keeps one entry per CDR3 protein. The repertoire includes about 540,000 distinct CDR3 sequences, approximately 20% of them detected once, and less than 4% sits in the top ten. The sample was PBMCs from the stem cell graft donor, taken from the stem cell graft. These TCRs come from a human donor who donated a stem cell graft to a child with acute lymphoblastic leukemia. CDR3s include the opening cysteine and the closing phenylalanine or tryptophan. Size tells how often a clone was seen (once, few, many) or the class of an expanded clone, and some rows leave it out.

abundance	v_gene	j_gene	CDR3aa
-	TRBV6-5	TRBJ1-6	CASSYSGSSPLHF
few	TRBV20-1	TRBJ2-7	CSARATSGSPYEQYF
-	TRBV4-1	TRBJ1-3	CASSQDLTGRGAGNTIYF
-	TRBV10-3	TRBJ1-5	CATEDRDKGNQPQHF
-	TRBV27	TRBJ1-2	CASSSNPGKGDGYTF
few	TRBV6-1	TRBJ1-1	CASTDVGGFAATEAFF
-	TRBV7-3	TRBJ2-1	CASSLSSSPLSSYNEQFF
few	TRBV20-1	TRBJ2-1	CSARDRGSSYNEQFF
-	TRBV6-1	TRBJ1-2	CASSDWDGYNYGYTF
few	TRBV6-5	TRBJ2-1	CASSRPGTEYNEQFF
few	TRBV29-1	TRBJ1-2	CSVPRTDRGIPNYGYTF
-	TRBV12-3/TRBV12-4	TRBJ2-4	CASGTSDAKNIQYF
-	TRBV30	TRBJ2-1	CAGGGNEQFF
few	TRBV20-1	TRBJ1-5	CSARGAGWSGQPQHF
many	TRBV6-1	TRBJ1-6	CASSETGENSPLHF
-	TRBV5-4	TRBJ2-4	CASSLSPAGPLGSLAKNIQYF
-	TRBV20-1	TRBJ2-7	CSARDIGGSNHEQYF
few	TRBV7-9	TRBJ1-4	CASSPGWGAFGEKLFF
-	TRBV5-6	TRBJ2-2	CASSEADTGPGELFF